Reported below is one T cell receptor (beta chain). The sample originates from a study of shared clonotypes between healthy human individuals. About the study: Each donor had three CD4 naive, three CD4 memory, two CD8 naive and one CD8 memory plate.

With 1 base removed from V and 2 bases from J, the gap between germline ends came to 10 bases. The CDR3 covers 15 residues. Looked up from germline, CDR1 is MNHEY and CDR2 is SMNVEV (reference sequence). In the authors' workflow: As immunoSEQ supplied junction-only sequences (without quality scores), filtering differed. Using immunoSEQ multiplex PCR, the repertoire was profiled, and TCRdb retains in-frame clones only, with some absent. V and J calls and clone size are copied from that table; D and trimming were computed from the DNA. The sample lists around 2.1 million clones, about 93% occurring once. CD45RO-negative, CCR7-selected cells formed the naive CD8 fraction, which excluded terminally differentiated effector memory CD45RA+ cells. All donors qualified as healthy HIV-negative adults and had experienced no recent acute infections or vaccinations.

The receptor comes from a man between 18 and 35 years old in good health. Some clones in this sample may be carry-over from other donors' samples. The chain carries TRBV27 and TRBJ2-3; tentative D call: TRBD1 (5 bases). Sequenced input: naive CD8+ T cells from PBMCs. The CDR3 DNA reads as TGTGCCAGCAGTTTATTGGGGCGCCTCACAGATACGCAGTATTTT. Translated: CASSLLGRLTDTQYF.